This T cell receptor beta chain was sequenced during a study of blood T cells in healthy people across ages. The wider study: About one barcoded TCR beta cDNA was captured per two T cells.

This CDR3 has 13 amino acids. The sample providers were healthy Caucasian people from Russia, aged roughly 6 to 95. Each donor supplied roughly 9.2 milliliters of peripheral blood. Total RNA was extracted at no less than 6 micrograms per sample. This clonotype was observed a handful of times. Through a sample-barcoded 5' primer and a J-beta primer mix, a second PCR was run for about 6 to 12 cycles. Using its own MiXCR run on the 5' RACE reads, TCRdb lists one record per CDR3 protein. This sample yields over 1.5 million distinct CDR3 sequences, of which around half are seen a single time; over 2% belongs to the top ten.

Sequenced: blood. The source of this sequence is a woman in her thirties or forties in good health. The J gene is TRBJ2-7, the V gene TRBV12-3 or TRBV12-4; tentative D call: TRBD2 (6 bases). The assigned J gene may be wrong: the sequence end matches TRBJ2-5 better. The CDR3 DNA sequence: TGTGCCAGCAGCCCGCGGGGCGGGAAGACCCAGTACTTC. Amino acids: CASSPRGGKTQYF.